This TCR beta chain was found in a study of OX40 agonist ivuxolimab in advanced cancers. Study-level points and caveats: At 0.1 to 3.0 mg/kg and by week 6, CD4+ and CD8+ T cells in the blood had expanded clonally. More expanded clones were seen, on average, in CD8+ T cells than in CD4+.

Concerning this clone: What it binds is unknown.

TCRdb keeps only in-frame clones here, not all; method: immunoSEQ multiplex PCR. Of more than 20,000 clones listed, roughly nine tenths are singletons. This specimen consisted of CD4+ or CD8+ T cells sorted from blood, obtained in a trial of the OX40 agonist ivuxolimab. The origin of this receptor is an adult with an advanced solid tumor such as melanoma, head and neck, liver or kidney cancer.

CDR3 region: CASSLRDLRKAFF. CDR3 bases: TGTGCCAGCAGCCTGCGGGACTTGAGGAAGGCTTTCTTT. The chain carries TRBV7-9 and TRBJ1-1; possible D gene TRBD1, 5 bases. Germline lookup yields CDR1 SEHNR and CDR2 FQNEAQ (reference sequence). The CDR3 loop spans 13 amino acids. V lost 5 bases and J lost 11, with 18 bases in between.